Described below is a single T cell receptor beta chain sequence and its context. Original processing methods: Estimates of nucleated cell counts were drawn from the amplification of reference gene primers. Libraries were prepared by immunoSEQ multiplex PCR; TCRdb keeps only in-frame clonotypes and omits some of them. V, J and clone size are taken as reported in that table, and D and trimming were inferred from the DNA itself. Found here are about 140,000 clones, about 86% of them singletons; the top ten hold about 8%. These data originate in a study of blood T cell repertoires in COVID-19. Looking at the study overall: Researchers got acute and convalescent COVID-19 samples from the United States, Italy and Spain. Sample material is recorded as cDNA or gDNA derived from T cells, B-cell-depleted T cells, or PBMCs.

This receptor was taken from a human donor in a cohort sampled during active COVID-19. Sequencing used peripheral blood.

Here the CDR3 reads CATSREGTVSGNTIYF. The DNA for the CDR3 is TGTGCCACCAGCAGAGAGGGGACAGTCTCTGGAAACACCATATATTTT. This chain connects TRBV15 to TRBJ1-3; 7 nucleotides agree with TRBD1. Germline CDR1 LNHNV, CDR2 YYDKDF (reference sequence). The V and J ends lost 0 bases and 0 bases, in that order; junction bases with no gene match: 2. The CDR3 covers 16 residues.